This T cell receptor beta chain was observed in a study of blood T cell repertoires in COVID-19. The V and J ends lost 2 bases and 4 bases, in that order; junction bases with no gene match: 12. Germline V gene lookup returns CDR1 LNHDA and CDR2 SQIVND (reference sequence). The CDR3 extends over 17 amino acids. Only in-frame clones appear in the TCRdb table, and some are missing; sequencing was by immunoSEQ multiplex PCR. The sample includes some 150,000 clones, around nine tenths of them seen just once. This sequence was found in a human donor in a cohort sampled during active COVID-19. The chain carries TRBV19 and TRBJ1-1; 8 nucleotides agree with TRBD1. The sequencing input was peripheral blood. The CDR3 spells CASSIRGQGLVGTEAFF. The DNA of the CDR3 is TGTGCCAGTAGTATAAGAGGACAGGGCCTAGTTGGCACTGAAGCTTTCTTT.